These T cell receptor beta chains were read from a single sample in a study of cytomegalovirus exposure and HLA in healthy donors. The protocol was immunoSEQ multiplex PCR, while the TCRdb copy is restricted to in-frame clones and leaves out a portion. The profile shows about 200,000 clones, around 78% of them singletons. The sample consisted of PBMCs. The receptors here all came from a man under 40 in good health and CMV-seronegative. Both conserved end residues are part of each CDR3. Fields, in order: J gene, clone size, D gene, V gene, CDR3 DNA, CDR3 protein. D genes are given only for firm matches. Only part of the rows carry a size: once, few, many, or a class if the clone is expanded.

>TRBJ1-5|.|TRBD1|TRBV5-5
TGTGCCAGCAGCTTGAGGGGGCCCTCAGGGAGAGGTCAGCCCCAGCATTTT
CASSLRGPSGRGQPQHF
>TRBJ2-7|once|.|TRBV28
TGTGCCAGCAGTTTAAACCCAGGGAGGTACGAGCAGTACTTC
CASSLNPGRYEQYF
>TRBJ2-2|.|TRBD1|TRBV5-1
TGCGCCAGCAGCTTGGTGACGACAGGGGCCTCCGGGGAGCTGTTTTTT
CASSLVTTGASGELFF
>TRBJ2-3|.|TRBD1|TRBV5-4
TGTGCCAGCAGCTGGACAGGGTCAGATACGCAGTATTTT
CASSWTGSDTQYF
>TRBJ2-2|once|TRBD1|TRBV6-5
TGTGCCAGCAGTTATTTGGACAGGGGGCTGACCGGGGAGCTGTTTTTT
CASSYLDRGLTGELFF
>TRBJ2-3|.|TRBD2|TRBV7-8
TGTGCCAGCAGCTTAGGACTAGCGGGTCTCCTTCAAGATACGCAGTATTTT
CASSLGLAGLLQDTQYF
>TRBJ2-3|.|TRBD1|TRBV2
TGTGCCAGCAGCCCGGGACAGGGACATATCAGCACAGATACGCAGTATTTT
CASSPGQGHISTDTQYF
>TRBJ1-2|.|.|TRBV29-1
TGCAGCGTTGTCAGGGGCAACTATGGCTACACCTTC
CSVVRGNYGYTF
>TRBJ1-1|.|.|TRBV28
TGTGCCGGCAGTCAGGGGACTGAAGCTTTCTTT
CAGSQGTEAFF
>TRBJ2-7|.|TRBD1|TRBV27
TGTGCCAGCAGTTTGGCAGCAGGGGGCTTCTCCTACGAGCAGTACTTC
CASSLAAGGFSYEQYF
>TRBJ2-3|.|.|TRBV7-9
TGTGCCAGCAGCCCCTATTACACAGATACGCAGTATTTT
CASSPYYTDTQYF
>TRBJ1-5|.|.|TRBV27
TGTGCCAGCAGTTTATCGAACCTGGGGAGGCCCCAGCATTTT
CASSLSNLGRPQHF
>TRBJ2-1|.|.|TRBV5-1
TGCGCCAGCAGCTTGGGACGAGGGCGGTTAGGCAATGAGCAGTTCTTC
CASSLGRGRLGNEQFF
>TRBJ2-7|.|TRBD1|TRBV27
TGTGCCAGCAGTCCCGGACAGGGGGCGTACGAGCAGTACTTC
CASSPGQGAYEQYF
>TRBJ2-2|.|TRBD1|TRBV28
TGTGCCAGCAGCCAAGGTGCAGGGGGCATCACCGGGGAGCTGTTTTTT
CASSQGAGGITGELFF
>TRBJ2-1|.|.|TRBV2
TGTGCCAGCCTTTGGGTAGCTGACTCCTACAATGAGCAGTTCTTC
CASLWVADSYNEQFF
>TRBJ2-7|.|.|TRBV15
TGTGCCACCAGCAGAGATAGAGCGGCCTTAACCTACGAGCAGTACTTC
CATSRDRAALTYEQYF
>TRBJ2-5|.|.|TRBV7-6
TGTGCCAGCAGTTTGGACTACCCGTACCAAGAGACCCAGTACTTC
CASSLDYPYQETQYF
>TRBJ2-3|few|TRBD2|TRBV11-3
TGTGCCAGCAGCAAGGGACTAGCGGGAGGCACAGATACGCAGTATTTT
CASSKGLAGGTDTQYF
>TRBJ2-7|once|.|TRBV29-1
TGCAGCGCCCAACTAGCCGGGTACGAGCAGTACTTC
CSAQLAGYEQYF
>TRBJ1-3|.|.|TRBV30
TGTGCCTGGAGTGTATCGGGGAGAGCTGGAAACACCATATATTTT
CAWSVSGRAGNTIYF
>TRBJ2-1|.|.|TRBV5-6
TGTGCCAGCAGCTTGGACAGGGCCGACTACAATGAGCAGTTCTTC
CASSLDRADYNEQFF
>TRBJ2-7|few|.|TRBV7-9
TGTGCCAGCAGCTTGGTGAGCTCCTACGAGCAGTACTTC
CASSLVSSYEQYF
>TRBJ2-3|.|.|TRBV5-1
TGCGCCAGCAGCTCGTCTATAACAGATACGCAGTATTTT
CASSSSITDTQYF
>TRBJ2-3|.|TRBD2|TRBV30
TGTGCCTGGAGTGTAGGAGCGGGATACACAGATACGCAGTATTTT
CAWSVGAGYTDTQYF
>TRBJ1-3|.|TRBD1|TRBV6-5
TGTGCCAGCAGTGGACAGGGCTCTGGAAACACCATATATTTT
CASSGQGSGNTIYF
>TRBJ1-3|.|TRBD1|TRBV2
TGTGCCAGCAGTGAAGTCAGGGGACAGGGTGGAAACACCATATATTTT
CASSEVRGQGGNTIYF
>TRBJ1-5|.|.|TRBV11-3
TGTGCCAGCAGCTTATATAGCCACCGAGATAATCAGCCCCAGCATTTT
CASSLYSHRDNQPQHF
>TRBJ2-2|.|TRBD2|TRBV2
TGTGCCAGCAGTGCTAGACTAGCGGGAGATCGAACCGGGGAGCTGTTTTTT
CASSARLAGDRTGELFF
>TRBJ2-7|.|TRBD2|TRBV4-1
TGCGCCAGCAGCCAAGCGGGGGGGCGTCTGTACTACGAGCAGTACTTC
CASSQAGGRLYYEQYF
>TRBJ2-1|few|TRBD2|TRBV11-2
TGTGCCAGCAGCTTAGGATCTAGCGGGAGGGACAATGAGCAGTTCTTC
CASSLGSSGRDNEQFF
>TRBJ1-1|.|TRBD1|TRBV25-1
TGTGCCAGCATCAGACAGGGACCGAACACTGAAGCTTTCTTT
CASIRQGPNTEAFF
>TRBJ1-1|.|.|TRBV21-1
TGTGCCAGCAGCCCTCCAGGGAGGAGACAGATGAACACTGAAGCTTTCTTT
CASSPPGRRQMNTEAFF
>TRBJ2-7|few|.|TRBV5-6
TGTGCCAGCAGCTTTTTGGGAGCCCCAGACGAGCAGTACTTC
CASSFLGAPDEQYF
>TRBJ1-2|.|.|TRBV10-2
TGCGCCAGGACCCCCCACAGGGATAATGGCTACACCTTC
CARTPHRDNGYTF
>TRBJ1-4|.|.|TRBV7-9
TGTGCCAGCAGCTTCCGGGTTTCTGAAAAACTGTTTTTT
CASSFRVSEKLFF
>TRBJ1-5|.|TRBD1|TRBV28
TGTGCCAGCAGCTTATTAGGGGGCGGGACGGCCCAGCATTTT
CASSLLGGGTAQHF
>TRBJ2-5|.|TRBD2|TRBV2
TGTGCCAGCAGTTTTAGCGGGAGGGTAGAGACCCAGTACTTC
CASSFSGRVETQYF
>TRBJ1-2|once|TRBD1|TRBV7-9
TGTGCCAGCAGCACAGACAGGGACCAATGGGGGGGCTACACCTTC
CASSTDRDQWGGYTF
>TRBJ1-3|.|TRBD1|TRBV13
TGTGCCAGCAGCCTCCAGGGACAGGGGGCTTACTCTGGAAACACCATATATTTT
CASSLQGQGAYSGNTIYF
>TRBJ1-5|.|TRBD1|TRBV4-1
TGCGCCAGCAGCCAAGATACAGGGGGTAGCAATCAGCCCCAGCATTTT
CASSQDTGGSNQPQHF
>TRBJ2-3|.|TRBD2|TRBV11-2
TGTGCCAGCAGCTTAGACGGACTAGCGGGAGGGCCCAGGGATACGCAGTATTTT
CASSLDGLAGGPRDTQYF
>TRBJ2-2|.|.|TRBV2
TGTGCCAGCAGTGAACAGCGAGTAAACACCGGGGAGCTGTTTTTT
CASSEQRVNTGELFF
>TRBJ2-7|.|.|TRBV11-2
TGTGCCAGCAGCTCAATTTGGACTACCTCCTACGAGCAGTACTTC
CASSSIWTTSYEQYF
>TRBJ2-3|.|TRBD2|TRBV29-1
TGCAGCGTTGCGGTTGGGGGGGTGTCAGATACGCAGTATTTT
CSVAVGGVSDTQYF
>TRBJ2-3|.|TRBD1|TRBV5-1
TGCGCCAGCAGCTTGACAGGGGCGCGGGATACGCAGTATTTT
CASSLTGARDTQYF
>TRBJ1-5|.|.|TRBV2
TGTGCCAGCAGTGGACAGATAGATCAGCCCCAGCATTTT
CASSGQIDQPQHF
>TRBJ2-1|.|.|TRBV19
TGTGCCAGTACCGAGGCAGGGGGGTACTACAATGAGCAGTTCTTC
CASTEAGGYYNEQFF
>TRBJ2-5|.|.|TRBV25-1
TGTGCCAGCAGTGCTAAAGAGACCCAGTACTTC
CASSAKETQYF
>TRBJ2-3|.|.|TRBV14
TGTGCCAGCAGCCAAGCGGGACTGCGAGATACGCAGTATTTT
CASSQAGLRDTQYF
>TRBJ2-4|.|TRBD2|TRBV5-6
TGTGCCAGCAGCTTACCGACTAGCGGGAGATACATTCAGTACTTC
CASSLPTSGRYIQYF
>TRBJ2-6|.|.|TRBV7-8
TGTGCCAGCGGATTCCCGAGGAACTCGGCCAACGTCCTGACTTTC
CASGFPRNSANVLTF